This T cell receptor (beta chain) was obtained from a study of identifying expanded T cells in peripheral blood. Germline-derived CDR1 and CDR2 are SGHTA and FQGNSA. V gave up 4 bases and J gave up 5 bases; unmatched junction bases: 8. The length of the CDR3 is 16 residues. Measured with immunoSEQ multiplex PCR; TCRdb has only the in-frame clones, and not every one. The table includes 100,000 or so clones, 85% to 90% detected once. The TCR comes from a person aged 18 to 70 in good health. Sequencing used blood. The chain carries TRBV7-2 and TRBJ2-1; 10 bases match TRBD1. The CDR3 DNA reads TGTGCCAGCAGCTCTAGCTGGGACAGGGGAAACAATGAGCAGTTCTTC. Its protein is CASSSSWDRGNNEQFF.